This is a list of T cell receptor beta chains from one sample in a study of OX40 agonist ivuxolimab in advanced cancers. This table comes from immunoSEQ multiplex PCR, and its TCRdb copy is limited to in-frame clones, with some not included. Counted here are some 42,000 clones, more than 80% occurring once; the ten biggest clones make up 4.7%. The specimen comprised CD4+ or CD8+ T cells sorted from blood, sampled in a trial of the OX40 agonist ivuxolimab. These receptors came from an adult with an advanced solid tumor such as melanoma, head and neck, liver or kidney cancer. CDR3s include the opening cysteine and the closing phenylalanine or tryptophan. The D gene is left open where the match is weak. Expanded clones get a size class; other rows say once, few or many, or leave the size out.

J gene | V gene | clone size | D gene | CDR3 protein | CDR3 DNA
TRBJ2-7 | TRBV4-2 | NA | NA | CASSRRTPRGGEAYEQYF | TGTGCCAGCAGCCGCAGGACCCCGAGGGGGGGAGAGGCATACGAGCAGTACTTC
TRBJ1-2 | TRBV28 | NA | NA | CASSPGLSNYGYTF | TGTGCCAGCAGTCCGGGACTGAGTAACTATGGCTACACCTTC
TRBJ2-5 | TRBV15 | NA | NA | CATSRDRDFQETQYF | TGTGCCACCAGCAGAGACAGGGACTTCCAAGAGACCCAGTACTTC
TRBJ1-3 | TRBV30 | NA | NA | CAWSVAHFSGNTIYF | TGTGCCTGGAGTGTGGCTCACTTCTCTGGAAACACCATATATTTT
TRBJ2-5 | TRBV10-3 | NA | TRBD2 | CAISETSSGEETQYF | TGTGCCATCAGTGAAACGTCTAGCGGCGAAGAGACCCAGTACTTC
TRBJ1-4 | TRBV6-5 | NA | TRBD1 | CASSYSTGQGDEKLFF | TGTGCCAGCAGTTACTCGACGGGACAGGGGGATGAAAAACTGTTTTTT
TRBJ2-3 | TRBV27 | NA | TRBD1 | CASSLSPDRGGDTQYF | TGTGCCAGCAGCCTCTCTCCGGACAGGGGAGGAGATACGCAGTATTTT
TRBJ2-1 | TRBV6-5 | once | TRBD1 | CASSLGQFNEQFF | TGTGCCAGCAGTTTGGGACAGTTCAATGAGCAGTTCTTC
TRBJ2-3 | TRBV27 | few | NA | CASSPTRSDTQYF | TGTGCCAGCAGTCCGACCAGGTCAGATACGCAGTATTTT
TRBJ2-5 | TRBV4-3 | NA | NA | CASSQGQGREQYF | TGCGCCAGCAGCCAAGGACAGGGCCGGGAGCAGTACTTC
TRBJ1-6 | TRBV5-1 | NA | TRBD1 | CASSLAVGQGDSPLHF | TGCGCCAGCAGCTTGGCCGTAGGACAGGGCGATTCACCCCTCCACTTT
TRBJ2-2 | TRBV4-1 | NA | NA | CASSQDRQYTGELFF | TGCGCCAGCAGCCAAGATCGACAGTACACCGGGGAGCTGTTTTTT
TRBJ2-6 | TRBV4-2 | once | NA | CASSQGGSGANVLTF | TGTGCCAGCAGCCAAGGTGGCTCTGGGGCCAACGTCCTGACTTTC
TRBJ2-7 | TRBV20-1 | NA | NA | CSAKRSLEQYF | TGCAGTGCTAAACGTAGTCTCGAGCAGTACTTC
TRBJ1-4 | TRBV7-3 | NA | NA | CASSLRGGEKLFF | TGTGCCAGCAGCTTAAGGGGGGGAGAAAAACTGTTTTTT
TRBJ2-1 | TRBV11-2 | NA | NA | CASSLDPPGLALYSYNEQFF | TGTGCCAGCAGCTTAGACCCTCCAGGACTGGCTCTATATTCTTACAATGAGCAGTTCTTC
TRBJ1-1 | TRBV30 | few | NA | CAWSVAGWTTEAFF | TGTGCCTGGAGTGTAGCAGGGTGGACCACTGAAGCTTTCTTT
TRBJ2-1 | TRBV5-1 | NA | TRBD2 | CASSLRTSGAAVFF | TGCGCCAGCAGCTTGCGAACTAGCGGGGCCGCGGTGTTCTTC
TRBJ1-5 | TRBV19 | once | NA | CASSRQISNQPQHF | TGTGCCAGTAGCCGACAGATTAGCAATCAGCCCCAGCATTTT
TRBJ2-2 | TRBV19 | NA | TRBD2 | CASTFWTSGRGVGELFF | TGTGCCAGTACCTTTTGGACTAGCGGGAGAGGGGTCGGGGAGCTGTTTTTT
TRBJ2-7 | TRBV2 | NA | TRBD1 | CASSLPGQAPYEQYF | TGTGCCAGCAGCCTACCAGGACAGGCACCCTACGAGCAGTACTTC
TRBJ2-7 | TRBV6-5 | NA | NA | CASRDTYEQYF | TGTGCCAGCAGAGATACCTACGAGCAGTACTTC
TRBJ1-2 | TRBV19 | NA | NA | CASSIRGGGINYGYTF | TGTGCCAGTAGTATACGAGGTGGAGGGATTAACTATGGCTACACCTTC
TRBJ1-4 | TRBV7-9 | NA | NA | CASSFGGEKLFF | TGTGCCAGCAGCTTCGGTGGGGAAAAACTGTTTTTT
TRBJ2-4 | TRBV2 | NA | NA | CASSEGAAKNIQYF | TGTGCCAGCAGTGAGGGAGCAGCCAAAAACATTCAGTACTTC